This entry lists 15 T cell receptor beta chains sequenced from one sample in a study of early T cells in non-severe SARS-CoV-2 infection. TCRdb fed the 5' RACE reads into MiXCR, producing one record per CDR3 protein. In the table there are fewer than 50,000 distinct CDR3 sequences, 3% to 4% of which are singletons. Sequenced: whole blood. The receptors stem from an adult who was a healthcare worker with PCR-confirmed SARS-CoV-2 infection or an uninfected control (not recorded which).

This clonotype was observed at least ten times. This chain joins TRBV19 and TRBJ2-5, with D possibly matching TRBD2 (6 bases). The CDR3 runs 14 residues. Germline V gene sequence: CDR1 LNHDA, CDR2 SQIVND (reference sequence). The germline V and J ends were trimmed by 4 bases and 5 bases, with 14 bases remaining between them. The CDR3 sequence: CASSRDSGVETQYF. CDR3 coding DNA: TGTGCCAGTAGTAGGGACTCGGGTGTGGAGACCCAGTACTTC.

In this sample, this clonotype turned up many times. The chain combines TRBV29-1 with TRBJ2-7, with a weak D call TRBD1 (6 bases). CDR1 is SQVTM and CDR2 is ANQGSEA in the germline V gene. The CDR3 is made up of 13 amino acids. Deletions cut 5 bases from V and 5 bases from J, with 16 bases between. CDR3 DNA: TGCAGCGTTTGGTTTCCAGGGGACGACGAGCAGTACTTC. This gives the protein CSVWFPGDDEQYF.

This clonotype was detected many times. The chain couples TRBV5-4 to TRBJ1-1; D is possibly TRBD1 (5 bases). This CDR3 contains 14 residues. V lost 5 bases and J lost 5, with 16 bases in between. Germline assignment: CDR1 SGHNT and CDR2 YYREEE (reference sequence). The CDR3 DNA is TGTGCCAGCAGGAGGACGGTAGGGGAAACTGAAGCTTTCTTT. This gives the protein CASRRTVGETEAFF.

This clonotype has at least ten counts. The J gene is TRBJ2-7, the V gene TRBV27; 7 bases agree with TRBD1. The CDR3 length is 14 residues. V shed 3 bases and J 2 bases; nucleotides not matched to a gene: 4. CDR1 MNHEY and CDR2 SMNVEV come from the germline V gene (reference sequence). The CDR3 coding sequence is TGTGCCAGCAGTTTTGGGGACAGTACCTACGAGCAGTACTTC. It translates to CASSFGDSTYEQYF.

This clonotype was recorded at least ten times. The chain joins TRBV7-9 to TRBJ1-1; D is unresolved. V dropped 1 base and J dropped 6 bases, with 12 bases sitting between them. This CDR3 is built from 14 residues. Germline lookup yields CDR1 SEHNR and CDR2 FQNEAQ (reference sequence). DNA of the CDR3: TGTGCCAGCAGCTTAGTAGGTCGGTCACCTGAAGCTTTCTTT. It yields the protein CASSLVGRSPEAFF.

This clonotype was counted a few times. The rearrangement joins TRBV20-1 to TRBJ2-3; 9 bases match TRBD2. The CDR3 spans 16 residues. CDR1 is DFQATT, CDR2 SNEGSKA, per germline (reference sequence). After removal of 5 bases from V and 2 bases from J, the junction contained 11 bases not matched to a gene. The CDR3 DNA is TGCAGTGCTCGCGGGAAAACTAGCGGGTACACAGATACGCAGTATTTT. Amino acid sequence: CSARGKTSGYTDTQYF.

This clonotype was seen at least ten times. The chain links TRBV7-9 to TRBJ1-1; D is possibly TRBD1 (6 bases). The CDR3 sequence is 14 residues long. Per the germline V gene, CDR1 is SEHNR and CDR2 is FQNEAQ (reference sequence). The V end lost 3 bases, the J end lost 4 bases, and 12 bases lay between the germline ends. CDR3 bases: TGTGCCAGCAGCTTCGGTTCCAGGGGCACTGAAGCTTTCTTT. It yields the protein CASSFGSRGTEAFF.

This clonotype was detected a few times. The gene calls are TRBV10-3 and TRBJ1-2; tentative D call: TRBD1 (5 bases). From germline, CDR1 is ENHRY and CDR2 SYGVKD. V was cut by 6 bases and J by 0 bases, with 14 bases left in between. The CDR3 is made up of 15 amino acids. The CDR3 DNA is TGTGCCATCAGCACACACAGGAGAACTAACTATGGCTACACCTTC. Translating gives CAISTHRRTNYGYTF.

This clonotype is deemed medium-sized. The chain links TRBV7-2 to TRBJ2-1; D call uncertain. V gave up 2 bases and J gave up 0 bases, with 8 bases separating them. The CDR3 runs 15 residues. Germline assignment: CDR1 SGHTA and CDR2 FQGNSA. The CDR3 here is CASSLSWFSYNEQFF. Here the CDR3 DNA reads TGTGCCAGCAGCTTATCTTGGTTCTCCTACAATGAGCAGTTCTTC.

The table lists this clonotype with many counts. The chain carries TRBV5-6 and TRBJ2-2; D ambiguous. Between the trimmed V and J ends, which lost 4 bases and 0 bases, there was a span of 10 bases. The CDR3 consists of 15 residues. The germline gives CDR1 SGHDT, CDR2 YYEEEE. The CDR3 sequence: CASSRIDANTGELFF. In nucleotides, the CDR3 is TGTGCCAGCAGCCGGATTGATGCGAACACCGGGGAGCTGTTTTTT.

The table lists this clonotype with a few counts. The chain couples TRBV7-9 to TRBJ2-1; 7 bases are a match to TRBD2. Germline V CDR1 and CDR2: SEHNR, FQNEAQ (reference sequence). J was trimmed by 0 bases and V by 2 bases; bases with no gene match: 7. The CDR3 runs to 17 residues. The CDR3 DNA is TGTGCCAGCAGCTTAACCCTCGGGGGGAACTCCTACAATGAGCAGTTCTTC. It specifies CASSLTLGGNSYNEQFF. The full variable domain, its missing parts supplied by reference TRBV7-9 and TRBJ2-1, is DTGVSQNPRHKITKRGQNVTFRCDPISEHNRLYWYRQTLGQGPEFLTYFQNEAQLEKSRLLSDRFSAERPKGSFSTLEIQRTEQGDSAMYLCASSLTLGGNSYNEQFFGPGTRLTVL.

This clonotype has ten or more counts. The chain links TRBV19 to TRBJ2-7, with 14 bases aligning to TRBD2. Germline CDR1 is LNHDA and CDR2 is SQIVND (reference sequence). This CDR3 is built from 14 residues. The V and J ends lost 4 bases and 7 bases, in that order; junction bases with no gene match: 3. The CDR3 nucleotides are TGTGCCAGTAGTACGGGACTAGCGGGAGTTGAGCAGTACTTC. This encodes CASSTGLAGVEQYF.

This clonotype was counted ten times or more. V and J are TRBV18 and TRBJ1-6, with 10 bases matching TRBD1. This CDR3 has 16 amino acids. Germline values: CDR1 KGHSH, CDR2 LQKENI. V trimming: 3 bases; J trimming: 11 bases; junction bases outside the gene matches: 10. The chain's CDR3 is CASSPSTGGAGTPLHF. The CDR3 bases are TGTGCCAGCTCACCTTCGACAGGGGGCGCGGGGACACCCCTCCACTTT. Using reference TRBV18 and TRBJ1-6 for the parts outside the CDR3, the full variable domain is NAGVMQNPRHLVRRRGQEARLRCSPMKGHSHVYWYRQLPEEGLKFMVYLQKENIIDESGMPKERFSAEFPKEGPSILRIQQVVRGDSAAYFCASSPSTGGAGTPLHFGNGTRLTVT.

As concerns this clonotype: A read error is possible here, since a much larger clone lies one base away. The J gene is TRBJ1-2, the V gene TRBV20-1; D remains ambiguous. CDR1 and CDR2 (germline): DFQATT, SNEGSKA (reference sequence). The CDR3 is 13 amino acids. V shed 3 bases and J shed 0 bases, with 8 bases lying between them. The CDR3 loop reads CSASKWSNYGYTF. Here the CDR3 DNA reads TGCAGTGCTAGTAAGTGGTCTAACTATGGCTACACCTTC.

There are many counts of this clonotype. The chain couples TRBV29-1 to TRBJ2-7; D assignment may be TRBD1 or TRBD2 (6 bases each). Germline V gene data show CDR1 as SQVTM and CDR2 as ANQGSEA. This CDR3 contains 13 residues. V lost 7 bases, J lost 0 bases, and 13 bases lay in between. The CDR3 DNA is TGCAGCGCCGGAGGGGGGAGCTCCTACGAGCAGTACTTC. Residues: CSAGGGSSYEQYF.